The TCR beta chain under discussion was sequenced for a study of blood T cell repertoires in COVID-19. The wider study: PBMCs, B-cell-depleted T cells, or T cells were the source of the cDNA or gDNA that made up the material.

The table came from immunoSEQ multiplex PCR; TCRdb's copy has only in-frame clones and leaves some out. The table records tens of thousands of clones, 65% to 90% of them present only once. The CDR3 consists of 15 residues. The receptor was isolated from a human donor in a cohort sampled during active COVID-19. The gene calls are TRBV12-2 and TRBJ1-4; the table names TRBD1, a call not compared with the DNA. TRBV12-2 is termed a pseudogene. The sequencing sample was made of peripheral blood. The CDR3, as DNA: TGTGCAAGTCGCAATCGACAGGGGGCCTGTGAAAAACTGTTTTTT. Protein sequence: CASRNRQGACEKLFF.